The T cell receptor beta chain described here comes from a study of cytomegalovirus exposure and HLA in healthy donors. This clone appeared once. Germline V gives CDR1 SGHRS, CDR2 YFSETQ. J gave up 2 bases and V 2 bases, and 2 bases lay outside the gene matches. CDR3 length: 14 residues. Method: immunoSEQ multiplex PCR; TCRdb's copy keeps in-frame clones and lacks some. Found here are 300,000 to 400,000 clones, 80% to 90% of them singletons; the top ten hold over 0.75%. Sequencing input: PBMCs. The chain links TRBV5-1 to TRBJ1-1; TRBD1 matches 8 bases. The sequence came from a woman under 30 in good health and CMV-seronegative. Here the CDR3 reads CASSFGQGNTEAFF. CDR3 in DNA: TGCGCCAGCAGCTTTGGACAGGGTAACACTGAAGCTTTCTTT.